What follows is one TCR beta chain and its context. Its antigen is currently unknown. This table comes from immunoSEQ multiplex PCR, and its TCRdb copy is limited to in-frame clones, with some not included. The table records approximately 100,000 clones, just over 90% of them present only once. This sample is drawn from a study of T cell responses to AZD1222 COVID-19 vaccine. Germline assignment: CDR1 MRHNA and CDR2 SNTAGT. The ends were cut back, 4 bases at V and 1 base at J, with 10 bases in the middle. The CDR3 length is 15 residues. Findings and limits, study-wide: Every sample of the repertoires postdated the peak T cell response. At study baseline, merely several AZD1222 recipients were seropositive. Females made up more of the donors, who were largely white British, and clonal diversity may have come out too low.

Here the sequenced sample was peripheral blood, taken on day 0 of AZD1222 vaccination. This TCR was sampled from an adult in good health. The chain joins TRBV6-4 to TRBJ2-2, with D possibly being TRBD2 (5 bases). For the CDR3, the DNA is TGTGCCAGCAGTGCAGCGGCGGTGAACACCGGGGAGCTGTTTTTT. This codes for CASSAAAVNTGELFF.